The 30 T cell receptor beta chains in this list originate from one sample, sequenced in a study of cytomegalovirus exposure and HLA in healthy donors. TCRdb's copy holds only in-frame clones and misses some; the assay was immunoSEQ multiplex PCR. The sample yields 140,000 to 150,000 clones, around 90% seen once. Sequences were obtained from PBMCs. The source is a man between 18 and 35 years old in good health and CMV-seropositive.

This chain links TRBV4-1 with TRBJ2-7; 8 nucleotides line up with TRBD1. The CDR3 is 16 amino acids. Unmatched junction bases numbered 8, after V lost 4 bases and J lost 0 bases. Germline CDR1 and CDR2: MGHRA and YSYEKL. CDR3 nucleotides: TGCGCCAGCAGCCCATCTGGACAGGGTTTCTCCTACGAGCAGTACTTC. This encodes CASSPSGQGFSYEQYF.

The CDR3, as DNA: TGTGCCAGCAGCTTAAGCGTGTCTGAAGCTTTCTTT. It yields the protein CASSLSVSEAFF. This chain links TRBV7-9 with TRBJ1-1; D call uncertain. The length of the CDR3 is 12 residues. V was clipped by 2 bases and J by 6 bases, with 7 bases between them. Per germline, CDR1 SEHNR and CDR2 FQNEAQ (reference sequence).

The CDR3 nucleotides are TGTGCCAGCAGCTTAGGGTACTCGGACAGGGGTAAAAACATTCAGTACTTC. Protein product: CASSLGYSDRGKNIQYF. V is TRBV7-9 and J is TRBJ2-4; 9 bases line up with TRBD1. CDR1 and CDR2 from the germline V gene are SEHNR and FQNEAQ (reference sequence). Germline trimming cut 1 base from V and 4 bases from J; bases unmatched to any gene: 8. This CDR3 has 17 residues.

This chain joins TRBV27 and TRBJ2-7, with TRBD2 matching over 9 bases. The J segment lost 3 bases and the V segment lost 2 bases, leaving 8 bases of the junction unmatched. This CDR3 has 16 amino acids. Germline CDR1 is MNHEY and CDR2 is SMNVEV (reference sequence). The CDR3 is CASSLRGLAGLYEQYF. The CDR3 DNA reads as TGTGCCAGCAGTTTACGGGGGCTAGCGGGACTCTACGAGCAGTACTTC.

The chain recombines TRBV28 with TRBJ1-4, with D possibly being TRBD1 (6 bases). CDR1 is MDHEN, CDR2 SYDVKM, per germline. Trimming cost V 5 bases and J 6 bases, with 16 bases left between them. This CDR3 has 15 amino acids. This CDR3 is CASSIPIGTYEKLFF. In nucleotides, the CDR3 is TGTGCCAGCAGTATACCGATCGGGACATATGAAAAACTGTTTTTT.

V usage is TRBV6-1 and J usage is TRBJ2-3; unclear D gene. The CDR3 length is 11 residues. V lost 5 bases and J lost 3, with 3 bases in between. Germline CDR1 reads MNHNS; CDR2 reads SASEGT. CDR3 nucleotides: TGTGCCAGCAGTATAACAGATACGCAGTATTTT. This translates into CASSITDTQYF.

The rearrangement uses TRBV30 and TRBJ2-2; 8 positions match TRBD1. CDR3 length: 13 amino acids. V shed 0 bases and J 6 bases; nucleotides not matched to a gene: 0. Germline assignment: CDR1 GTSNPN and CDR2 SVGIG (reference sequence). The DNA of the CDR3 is TGTGCCTGGAGTGTACAGGGGGCCGGGGAGCTGTTTTTT. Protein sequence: CAWSVQGAGELFF.

The CDR3 sequence: CASSEAGSNYGYTF. The DNA for the CDR3 is TGTGCCAGCAGTGAGGCAGGATCTAACTATGGCTACACCTTC. The gene calls are TRBV2 and TRBJ1-2; D unclear. V lost 3 bases to trimming and J lost 0 bases, with 8 bases between them. This CDR3 spans 14 amino acids. Germline CDR1 reads SNHLY; CDR2 reads FYNNEI.

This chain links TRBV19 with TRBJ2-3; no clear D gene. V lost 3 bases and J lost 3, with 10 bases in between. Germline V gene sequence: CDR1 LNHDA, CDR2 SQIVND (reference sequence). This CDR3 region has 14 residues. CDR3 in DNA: TGTGCCAGTAGTATTTCTGCTACTACAGATACGCAGTATTTT. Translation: CASSISATTDTQYF.

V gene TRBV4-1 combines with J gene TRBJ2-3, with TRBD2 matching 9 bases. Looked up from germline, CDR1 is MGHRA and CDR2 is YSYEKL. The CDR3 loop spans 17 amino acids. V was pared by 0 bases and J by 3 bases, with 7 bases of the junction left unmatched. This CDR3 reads CASSQDGQRGATDTQYF. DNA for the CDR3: TGCGCCAGCAGCCAAGATGGCCAGCGGGGGGCGACAGATACGCAGTATTTT.

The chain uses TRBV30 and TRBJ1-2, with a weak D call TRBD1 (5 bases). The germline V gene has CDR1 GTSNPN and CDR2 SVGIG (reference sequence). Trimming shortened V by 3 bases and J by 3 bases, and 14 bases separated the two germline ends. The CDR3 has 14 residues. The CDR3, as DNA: TGTGCCTGGAGCGGTTCGGACATAGACTATGGCTACACCTTC. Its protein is CAWSGSDIDYGYTF.

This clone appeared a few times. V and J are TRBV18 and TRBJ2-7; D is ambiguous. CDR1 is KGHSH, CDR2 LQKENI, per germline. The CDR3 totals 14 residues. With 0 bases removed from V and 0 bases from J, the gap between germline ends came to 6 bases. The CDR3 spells CASSPPAFSYEQYF. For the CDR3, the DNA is TGTGCCAGCTCACCACCAGCTTTCTCCTACGAGCAGTACTTC.

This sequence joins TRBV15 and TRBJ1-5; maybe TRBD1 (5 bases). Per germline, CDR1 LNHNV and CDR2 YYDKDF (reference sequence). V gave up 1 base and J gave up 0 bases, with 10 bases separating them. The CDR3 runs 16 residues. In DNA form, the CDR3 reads TGTGCCACCAGCAGAGTCTTAGGGGTTAGCAATCAGCCCCAGCATTTT. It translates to CATSRVLGVSNQPQHF.

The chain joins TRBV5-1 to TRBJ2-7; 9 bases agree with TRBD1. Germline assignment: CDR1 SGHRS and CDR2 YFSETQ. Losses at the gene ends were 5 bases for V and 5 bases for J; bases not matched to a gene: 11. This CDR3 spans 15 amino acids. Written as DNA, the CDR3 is TGCGCCAGCAGAACGTTGACAGGGGGTTTCCACGAGCAGTACTTC. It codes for CASRTLTGGFHEQYF. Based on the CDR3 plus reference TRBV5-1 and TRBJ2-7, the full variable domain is KAGVTQTPRYLIKTRGQQVTLSCSPISGHRSVSWYQQTPGQGLQFLFEYFSETQRNKGNFPGRFSGRQFSNSRSEMNVSTLELGDSALYLCASRTLTGGFHEQYFGPGTRLTVT.

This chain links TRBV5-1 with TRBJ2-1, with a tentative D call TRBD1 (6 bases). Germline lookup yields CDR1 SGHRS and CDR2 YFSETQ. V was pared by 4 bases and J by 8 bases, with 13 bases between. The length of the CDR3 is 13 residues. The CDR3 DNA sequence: TGCGCCAGCAGCGGACCACAGGGCTATGAGCAGTTCTTC. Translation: CASSGPQGYEQFF. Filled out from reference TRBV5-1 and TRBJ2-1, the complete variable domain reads KAGVTQTPRYLIKTRGQQVTLSCSPISGHRSVSWYQQTPGQGLQFLFEYFSETQRNKGNFPGRFSGRQFSNSRSEMNVSTLELGDSALYLCASSGPQGYEQFFGPGTRLTVL.

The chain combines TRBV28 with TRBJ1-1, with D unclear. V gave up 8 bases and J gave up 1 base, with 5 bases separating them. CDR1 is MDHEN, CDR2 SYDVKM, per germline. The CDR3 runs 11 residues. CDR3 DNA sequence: TGTGCCAGCGTCGGGAACACTGAAGCTTTCTTT. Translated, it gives CASVGNTEAFF.

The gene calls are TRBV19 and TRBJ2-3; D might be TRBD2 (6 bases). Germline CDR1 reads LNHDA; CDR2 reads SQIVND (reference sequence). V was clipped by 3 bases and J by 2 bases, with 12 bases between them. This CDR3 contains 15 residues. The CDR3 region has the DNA TGTGCCAGTAGTATTGGTAGCGGACTCACAGATACGCAGTATTTT. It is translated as CASSIGSGLTDTQYF.

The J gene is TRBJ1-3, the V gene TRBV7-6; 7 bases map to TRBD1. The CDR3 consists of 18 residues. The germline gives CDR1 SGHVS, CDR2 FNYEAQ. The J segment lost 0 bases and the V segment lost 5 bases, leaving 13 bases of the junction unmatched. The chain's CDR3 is CASSQSAPGQTSGNTIYF. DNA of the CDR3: TGTGCCAGCAGCCAATCAGCCCCGGGACAGACCTCTGGAAACACCATATATTTT.

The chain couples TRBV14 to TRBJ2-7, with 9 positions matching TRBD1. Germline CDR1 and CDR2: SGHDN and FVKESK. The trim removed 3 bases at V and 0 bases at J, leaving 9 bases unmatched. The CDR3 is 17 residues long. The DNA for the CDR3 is TGTGCCAGCAGCCATCCGGGACAGGGAACTTCCTCCTACGAGCAGTACTTC. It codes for CASSHPGQGTSSYEQYF.

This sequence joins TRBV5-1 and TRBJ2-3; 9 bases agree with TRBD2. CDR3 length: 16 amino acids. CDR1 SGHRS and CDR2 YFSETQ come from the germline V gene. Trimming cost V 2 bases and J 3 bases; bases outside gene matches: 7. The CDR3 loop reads CASSFSGGIRTDTQYF. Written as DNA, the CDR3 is TGCGCCAGCAGCTTTAGCGGGGGAATTAGAACAGATACGCAGTATTTT.

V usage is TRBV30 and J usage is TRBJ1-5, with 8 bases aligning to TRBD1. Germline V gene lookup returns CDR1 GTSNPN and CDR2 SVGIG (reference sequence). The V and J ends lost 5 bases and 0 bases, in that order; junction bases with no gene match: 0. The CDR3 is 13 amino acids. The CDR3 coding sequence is TGTGCCTGGGGACAGGGTAGCAATCAGCCCCAGCATTTT. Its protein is CAWGQGSNQPQHF.

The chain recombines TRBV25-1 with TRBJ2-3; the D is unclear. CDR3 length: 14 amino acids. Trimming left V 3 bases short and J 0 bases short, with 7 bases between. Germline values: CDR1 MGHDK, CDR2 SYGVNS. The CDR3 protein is CASSDFSSTDTQYF. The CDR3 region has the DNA TGTGCCAGCAGTGATTTCTCTAGCACAGATACGCAGTATTTT.

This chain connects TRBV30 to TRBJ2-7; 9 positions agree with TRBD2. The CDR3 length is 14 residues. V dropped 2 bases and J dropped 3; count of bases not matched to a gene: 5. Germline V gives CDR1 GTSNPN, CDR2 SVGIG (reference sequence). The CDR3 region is CAWSLSGSIYEQYF. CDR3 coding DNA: TGTGCCTGGAGTCTTAGCGGGAGCATCTACGAGCAGTACTTC.

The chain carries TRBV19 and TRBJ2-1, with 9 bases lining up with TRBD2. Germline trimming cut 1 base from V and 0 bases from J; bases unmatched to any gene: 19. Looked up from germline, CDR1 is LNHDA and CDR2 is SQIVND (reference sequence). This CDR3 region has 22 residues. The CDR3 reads CASSIGAAGGAQNPSSYNEQFF. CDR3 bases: TGTGCCAGTAGTATAGGCGCGGCGGGGGGGGCCCAAAATCCCAGCTCCTACAATGAGCAGTTCTTC.

Written as DNA, the CDR3 is TGTGCCAGCAGCTCTGAACTAGCGGGAGGGGCCTACGAGCAGTACTTC. Residues: CASSSELAGGAYEQYF. The V call is TRBV5-4, the J call TRBJ2-7, with 13 bases identical to TRBD2. CDR1 SGHNT and CDR2 YYREEE come from the germline V gene (reference sequence). The CDR3 runs to 16 residues. V shed 3 bases and J 2 bases; nucleotides not matched to a gene: 5.

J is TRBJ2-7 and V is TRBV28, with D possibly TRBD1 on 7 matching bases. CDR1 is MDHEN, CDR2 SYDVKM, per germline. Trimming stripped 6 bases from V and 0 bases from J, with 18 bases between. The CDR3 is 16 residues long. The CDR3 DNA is TGTGCCAGCAGCCCAGGGGGGACAGCCTTCTCCTACGAGCAGTACTTC. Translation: CASSPGGTAFSYEQYF.

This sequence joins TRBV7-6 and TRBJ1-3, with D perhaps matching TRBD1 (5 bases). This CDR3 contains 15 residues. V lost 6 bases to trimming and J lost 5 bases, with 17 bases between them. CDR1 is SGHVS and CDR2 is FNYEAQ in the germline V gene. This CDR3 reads CASSFRAIERNTIYF. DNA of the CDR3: TGTGCCAGCAGTTTCAGGGCTATCGAGAGAAACACCATATATTTT.

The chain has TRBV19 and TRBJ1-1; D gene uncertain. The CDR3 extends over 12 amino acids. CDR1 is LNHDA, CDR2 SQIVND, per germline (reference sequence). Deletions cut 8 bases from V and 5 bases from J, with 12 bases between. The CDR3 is CASSGDRTEAFF. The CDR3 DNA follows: TGTGCCAGTTCCGGGGATAGGACTGAAGCTTTCTTT.

In DNA form, the CDR3 reads TGTGCCAGCAGTGAATTAGAGGTACCGAACACTGAAGCTTTCTTT. It specifies CASSELEVPNTEAFF. The V gene is TRBV6-1, the J gene TRBJ1-1; D is unclear. Per germline, CDR1 MNHNS and CDR2 SASEGT. The V end lost 2 bases, the J end lost 1 base, and 11 bases lay between the germline ends. The CDR3 is 15 residues long.

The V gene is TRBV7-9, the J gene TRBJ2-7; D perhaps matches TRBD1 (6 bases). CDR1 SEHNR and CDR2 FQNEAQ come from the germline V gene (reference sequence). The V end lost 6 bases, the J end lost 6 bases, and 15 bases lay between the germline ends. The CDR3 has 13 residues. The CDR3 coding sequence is TGTGCCAGCAGATCCATACAGGGTCGCGAGCAGTACTTC. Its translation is CASRSIQGREQYF.